These 4 T cell receptor beta chains were all obtained from the same sample, sequenced in a study of blood T cell repertoires in COVID-19. Sequenced by immunoSEQ multiplex PCR; TCRdb stores in-frame clones only, minus some. The sample records some 270,000 clones, approximately 85% being singletons. The sequencing sample was made of PBMCs or T cells enriched from blood (not recorded which). Receptor source: a woman younger than 45 who had recovered from COVID-19.

This rearrangement joins TRBV3-1 (or the pseudogene TRBV3-2) to TRBJ1-6, with 7 bases aligning to TRBD1. The CDR3 is 15 amino acids. Germline loops: CDR1 LGHDT, CDR2 YNNKEL (reference sequence). V lost 5 bases, J lost 10 bases, and 11 bases stayed unmatched. Here the CDR3 reads CASSYRTGRGSPLHF. For the CDR3, the DNA is TGTGCCAGCAGCTACAGGACAGGCCGGGGCTCACCCCTCCACTTT.

This clone was seen once. The CDR3 sequence is CASSHRLAGSTDTQYF. The CDR3 DNA follows: TGTGCCAGCAGTCACAGACTAGCGGGTAGCACAGATACGCAGTATTTT. The rearrangement uses TRBV7-2 and TRBJ2-3, with TRBD2 matching 10 bases. After removal of 6 bases from V and 0 bases from J, the junction contained 6 bases not matched to a gene. This CDR3 has 16 residues. CDR1 SGHTA and CDR2 FQGNSA come from the germline V gene.

The chain uses TRBV5-4 and TRBJ1-5; D is perhaps TRBD1 (5 bases). Between the trimmed V and J ends, which lost 1 base and 7 bases, there was a span of 12 bases. This CDR3 contains 14 residues. From germline, CDR1 is SGHNT and CDR2 YYREEE (reference sequence). The CDR3 DNA reads TGTGCCAGCAGCTTGATCGGGGAGGGGCAGCCCCAGCATTTT. It is translated as CASSLIGEGQPQHF.

This chain joins TRBV19 and TRBJ1-5, with TRBD1 as a possible D gene (5 bases). From germline, CDR1 is LNHDA and CDR2 SQIVND (reference sequence). CDR3 length equals 13 residues. Trimming took 2 bases from V and 7 from J, leaving 9 bases between them. The CDR3 nucleotides read TGTGCCAGTAGTATAACAGGTTCCCAGCCCCAGCATTTT. Residues: CASSITGSQPQHF.